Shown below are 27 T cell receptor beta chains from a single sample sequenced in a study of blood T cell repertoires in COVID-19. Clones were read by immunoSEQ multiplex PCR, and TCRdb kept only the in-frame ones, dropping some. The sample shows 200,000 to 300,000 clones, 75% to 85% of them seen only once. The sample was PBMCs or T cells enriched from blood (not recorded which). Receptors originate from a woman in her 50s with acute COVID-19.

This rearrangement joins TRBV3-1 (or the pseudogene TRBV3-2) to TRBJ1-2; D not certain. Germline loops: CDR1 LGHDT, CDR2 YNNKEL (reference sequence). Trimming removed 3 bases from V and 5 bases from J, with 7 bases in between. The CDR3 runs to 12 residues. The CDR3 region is CASSQAEYGYTF. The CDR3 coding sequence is TGTGCCAGCAGCCAGGCGGAGTATGGCTACACCTTC.

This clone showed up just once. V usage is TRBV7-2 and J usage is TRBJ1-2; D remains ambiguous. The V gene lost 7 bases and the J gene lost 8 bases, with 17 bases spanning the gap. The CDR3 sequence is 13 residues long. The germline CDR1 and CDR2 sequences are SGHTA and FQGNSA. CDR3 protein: CASIQPGYGGYTF. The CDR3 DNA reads TGTGCCAGCATACAACCTGGCTACGGGGGCTACACCTTC.

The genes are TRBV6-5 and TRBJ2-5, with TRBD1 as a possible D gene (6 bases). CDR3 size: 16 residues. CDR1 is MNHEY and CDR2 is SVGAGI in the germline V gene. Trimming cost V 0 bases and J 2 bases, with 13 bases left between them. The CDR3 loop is CASSYSFTGQQETQYF. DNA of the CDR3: TGTGCCAGCAGTTACTCGTTTACTGGACAGCAAGAGACCCAGTACTTC.

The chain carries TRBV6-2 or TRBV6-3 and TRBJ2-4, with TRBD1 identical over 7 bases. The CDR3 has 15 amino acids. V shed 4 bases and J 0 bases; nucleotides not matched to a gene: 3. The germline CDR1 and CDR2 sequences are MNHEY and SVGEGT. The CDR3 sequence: CASSWDSLAKNIQYF. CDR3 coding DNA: TGTGCCAGCAGTTGGGACAGTTTAGCCAAAAACATTCAGTACTTC.

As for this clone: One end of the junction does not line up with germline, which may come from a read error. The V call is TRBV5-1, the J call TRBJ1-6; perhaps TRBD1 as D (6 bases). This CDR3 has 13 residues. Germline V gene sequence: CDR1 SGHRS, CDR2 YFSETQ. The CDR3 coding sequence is TGCGCCGGCAGCACGACAGGACTTTCACCCCTCCACTTT. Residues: CAGSTTGLSPLHF.

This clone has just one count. The CDR3 DNA is TGCGCCAGCCCGGACAGGGTAGTCAATCAGCCCCAGCATTTT. This gives the protein CASPDRVVNQPQHF. The genes are TRBV23-1 and TRBJ1-5; TRBD1 matches 8 bases. TRBV23-1 is annotated as an ORF whose role is uncertain. The J segment lost 3 bases and the V segment lost 8 bases, leaving 6 bases of the junction unmatched. This CDR3 is 14 amino acids long.

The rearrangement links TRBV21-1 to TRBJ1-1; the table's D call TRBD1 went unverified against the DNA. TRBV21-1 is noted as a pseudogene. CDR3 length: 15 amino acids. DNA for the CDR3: TGTGCCAGCAGCAAGTTACAGGGGGCGAACACTGAAGCTTTCTTT. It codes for CASSKLQGANTEAFF.

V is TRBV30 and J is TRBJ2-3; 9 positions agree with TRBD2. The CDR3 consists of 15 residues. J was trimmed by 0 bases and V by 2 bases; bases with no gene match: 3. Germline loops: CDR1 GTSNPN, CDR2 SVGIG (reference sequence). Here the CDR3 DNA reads TGTGCCTGGAGTTTACTAGCGGGCAGCACAGATACGCAGTATTTT. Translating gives CAWSLLAGSTDTQYF.

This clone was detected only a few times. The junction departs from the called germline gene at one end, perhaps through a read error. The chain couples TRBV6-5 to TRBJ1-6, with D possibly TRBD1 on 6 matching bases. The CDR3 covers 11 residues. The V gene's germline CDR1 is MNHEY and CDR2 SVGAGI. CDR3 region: CASSPTGRVYF. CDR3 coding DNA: TGTGCCAGCAGCCCCACAGGGAGGGTATACTTT.

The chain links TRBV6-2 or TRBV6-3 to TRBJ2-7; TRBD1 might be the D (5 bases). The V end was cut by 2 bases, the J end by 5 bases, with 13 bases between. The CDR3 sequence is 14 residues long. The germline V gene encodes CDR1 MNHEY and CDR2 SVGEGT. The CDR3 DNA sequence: TGTGCCAGCAGTTACGTACCAGGGTCCAACGAGCAGTACTTC. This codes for CASSYVPGSNEQYF.

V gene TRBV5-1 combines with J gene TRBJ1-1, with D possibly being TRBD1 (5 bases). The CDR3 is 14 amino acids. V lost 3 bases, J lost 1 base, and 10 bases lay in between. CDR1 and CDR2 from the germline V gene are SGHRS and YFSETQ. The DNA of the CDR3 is TGCGCCAGCAGCTACACGGACACGAACACTGAAGCTTTCTTT. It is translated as CASSYTDTNTEAFF.

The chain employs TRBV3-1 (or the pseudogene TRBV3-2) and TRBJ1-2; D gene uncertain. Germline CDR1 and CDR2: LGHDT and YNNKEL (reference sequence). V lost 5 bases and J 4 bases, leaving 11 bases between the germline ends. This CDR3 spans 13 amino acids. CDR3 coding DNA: TGTGCCAGCAGCGCCCGTAGCACCTATGGCTACACCTTC. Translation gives CASSARSTYGYTF.

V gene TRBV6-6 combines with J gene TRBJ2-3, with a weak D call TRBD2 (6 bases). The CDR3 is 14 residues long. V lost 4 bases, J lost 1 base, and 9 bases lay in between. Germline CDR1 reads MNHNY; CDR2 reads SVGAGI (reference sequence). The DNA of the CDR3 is TGTGCCAGCAGTTCTTGGGGGGGCACAGATACGCAGTATTTT. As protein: CASSSWGGTDTQYF.

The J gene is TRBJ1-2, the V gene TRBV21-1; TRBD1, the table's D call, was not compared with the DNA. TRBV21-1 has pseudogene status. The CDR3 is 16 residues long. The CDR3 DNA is TGTGCCAGCAGCAAAGGGGACAGGGGAGTTCTCTATGGCTACACCTTC. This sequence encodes CASSKGDRGVLYGYTF.

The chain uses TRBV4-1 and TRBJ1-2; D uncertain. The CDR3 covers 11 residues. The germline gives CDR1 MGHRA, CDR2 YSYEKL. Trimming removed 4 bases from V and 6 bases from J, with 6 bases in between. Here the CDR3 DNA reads TGCGCCAGCAGCCCGGGGAATGGCTACACCTTC. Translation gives CASSPGNGYTF.

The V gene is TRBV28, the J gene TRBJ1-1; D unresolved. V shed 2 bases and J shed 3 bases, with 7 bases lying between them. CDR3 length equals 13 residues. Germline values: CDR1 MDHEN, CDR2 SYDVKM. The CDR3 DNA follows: TGTGCCAGCAGTTTACCCACATACACTGAAGCTTTCTTT. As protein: CASSLPTYTEAFF.

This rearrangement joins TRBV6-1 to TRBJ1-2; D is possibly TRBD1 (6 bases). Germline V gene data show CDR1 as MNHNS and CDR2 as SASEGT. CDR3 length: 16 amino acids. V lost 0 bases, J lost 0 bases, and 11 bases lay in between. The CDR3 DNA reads TGTGCCAGCAGTGAAGCGCGCAGGGGAACTAACTATGGCTACACCTTC. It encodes CASSEARRGTNYGYTF.

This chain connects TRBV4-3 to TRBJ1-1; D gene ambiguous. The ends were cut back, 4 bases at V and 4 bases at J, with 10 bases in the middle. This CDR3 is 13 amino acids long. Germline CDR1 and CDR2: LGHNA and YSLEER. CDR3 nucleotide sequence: TGCGCCAGCAGCCGAGGACTGACCACTGAAGCTTTCTTT. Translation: CASSRGLTTEAFF.

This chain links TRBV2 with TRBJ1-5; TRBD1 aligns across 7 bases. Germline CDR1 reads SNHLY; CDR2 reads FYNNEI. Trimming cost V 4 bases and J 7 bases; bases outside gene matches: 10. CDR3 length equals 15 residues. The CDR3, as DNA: TGTGCCAGCAGTGGAACGACAGGGCAGGGACAGCCCCAGCATTTT. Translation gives CASSGTTGQGQPQHF.

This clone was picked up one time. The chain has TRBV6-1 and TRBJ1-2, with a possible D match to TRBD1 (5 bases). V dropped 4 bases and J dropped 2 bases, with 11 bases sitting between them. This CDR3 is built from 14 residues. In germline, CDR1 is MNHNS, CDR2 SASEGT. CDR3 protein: CASSGAGRNYGYTF. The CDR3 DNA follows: TGTGCCAGCAGTGGAGCAGGGAGAAACTATGGCTACACCTTC.

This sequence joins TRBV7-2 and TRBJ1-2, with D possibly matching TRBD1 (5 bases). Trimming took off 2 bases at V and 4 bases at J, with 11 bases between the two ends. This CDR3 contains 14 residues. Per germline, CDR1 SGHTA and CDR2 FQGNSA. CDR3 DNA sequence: TGTGCCAGCAGCTTATTGGTCAGGGCCTATGGCTACACCTTC. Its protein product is CASSLLVRAYGYTF.

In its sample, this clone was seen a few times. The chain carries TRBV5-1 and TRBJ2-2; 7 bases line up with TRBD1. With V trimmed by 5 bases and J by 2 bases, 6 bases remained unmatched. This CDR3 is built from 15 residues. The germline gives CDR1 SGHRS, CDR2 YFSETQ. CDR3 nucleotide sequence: TGCGCCAGCAGTCCGGACAGGACCAACACCGGGGAGCTGTTTTTT. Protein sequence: CASSPDRTNTGELFF.

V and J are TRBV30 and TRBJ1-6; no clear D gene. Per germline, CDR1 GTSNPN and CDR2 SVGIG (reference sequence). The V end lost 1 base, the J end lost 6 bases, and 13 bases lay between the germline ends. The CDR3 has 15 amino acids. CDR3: CAWSGGALANSPLHF. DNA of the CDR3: TGTGCCTGGAGTGGGGGAGCCTTGGCTAATTCACCCCTCCACTTT.

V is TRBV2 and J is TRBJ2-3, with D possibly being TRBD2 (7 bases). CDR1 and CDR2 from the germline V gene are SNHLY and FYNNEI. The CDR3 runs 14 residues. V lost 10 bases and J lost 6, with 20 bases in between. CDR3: CATEEGGIGDTQYF. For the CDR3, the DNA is TGTGCCACGGAAGAGGGGGGGATAGGCGATACGCAGTATTTT.

CDR3 sequence reads: CASGLSAGEQFF. The CDR3 DNA sequence: TGTGCTAGTGGTTTGTCGGCGGGCGAGCAGTTCTTC. The V gene is TRBV12-5, the J gene TRBJ2-1, with D possibly TRBD2 on 5 matching bases. V gave up 2 bases and J gave up 10 bases, with 9 bases separating them. This CDR3 contains 12 residues. Germline V gene sequence: CDR1 LGHNT, CDR2 FRNRAP. The variable domain in full, completed from reference TRBV12-5 and TRBJ2-1, reads DARVTQTPRHKVTEMGQEVTMRCQPILGHNTVFWYRQTMMQGLELLAYFRNRAPLDDSGMPKDRFSAEMPDATLATLKIQPSEPRDSAVYFCASGLSAGEQFFGPGTRLTVL.

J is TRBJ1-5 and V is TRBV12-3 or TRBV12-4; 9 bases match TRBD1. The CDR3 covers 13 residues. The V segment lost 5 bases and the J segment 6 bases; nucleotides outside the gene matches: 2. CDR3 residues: CASSRDRVQPQHF. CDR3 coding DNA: TGTGCCAGCAGTCGGGACAGGGTTCAGCCCCAGCATTTT.

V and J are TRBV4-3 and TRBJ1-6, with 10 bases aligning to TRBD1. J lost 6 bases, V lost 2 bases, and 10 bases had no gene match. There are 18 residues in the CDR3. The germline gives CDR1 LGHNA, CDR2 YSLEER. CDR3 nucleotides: TGCGCCAGCAGCCAATTGCCTACCGGGACAGGGGCTAATTCACCCCTCCACTTT. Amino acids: CASSQLPTGTGANSPLHF.